This is a list of T cell receptor beta chains from one sample in a study of low-dose radiotherapy and immunotherapy resistance in tumors. MiXCR, run by TCRdb on the reads, gives a single entry per CDR3 protein. The sample holds tens of thousands of distinct CDR3 sequences, 20% to 25% seen once. Specimen: PBMCs, collected after low-dose radiotherapy plus immunotherapy. The receptors originated from a female donor with ovarian cancer. CDR3s include the opening cysteine and the closing phenylalanine or tryptophan. Each record gives: D gene, clone size, V gene, CDR3 length, J gene, CDR3 DNA, CDR3 protein. The D gene is left open where the match is weak. Clone size appears in some rows only: once, few, many, or a class for an expanded clone.

>.|many|TRBV19|14|TRBJ2-2
TGTGCCAGTAGTTTCCTAGAGGGGTTTTGGGAGCTGTTTTTT
CASSFLEGFWELFF
>TRBD2|many|TRBV5-5|17|TRBJ2-5
TGTGCCAGCAGCTTGGGCCGTCCAGCGGGATCCCAAGAGACCCAGTACTTC
CASSLGRPAGSQETQYF
>.|many|TRBV27|15|TRBJ1-5
TGTGCCAGCAGTTTATGGACCTCGGGAGGTCAGCCCCAGCATTTT
CASSLWTSGGQPQHF
>.|many|TRBV11-2|14|TRBJ2-2
TGTGCCAGCAGCTTTGGACAGCAGACCGGGGAGCTGTTTTTT
CASSFGQQTGELFF
>.|few|TRBV5-1|12|TRBJ1-1
TGCGCCAGCAGAGGAGGAGTGACTGAAGCTTTCTTT
CASRGGVTEAFF
>.|many|TRBV6-2/TRBV6-3|13|TRBJ1-1
TGTGCCAGCAGTTACTCAGGGGTCACTGAAGCTTTCTTT
CASSYSGVTEAFF
>.|many|TRBV28|15|TRBJ1-1
TGTGCCAGCAGTCTGACCGGAGCGGGTCAAGCTGAAGCTTTCTTT
CASSLTGAGQAEAFF
>.|many|TRBV4-1|14|TRBJ1-1
TGCGCCAGCAGCCAAGAACAGATGTACACTGAAGCTTTCTTT
CASSQEQMYTEAFF
>.|many|TRBV15|15|TRBJ2-5
TGTGCCACCAGCAGAGGGGGACAATACCAAGAGACCCAGTACTTC
CATSRGGQYQETQYF
>.|many|TRBV9|15|TRBJ2-2
TGTGCCAGCAGCACAGAGGGGGGGACCACCGGGGAGCTGTTTTTT
CASSTEGGTTGELFF
>.|many|TRBV12-3/TRBV12-4|14|TRBJ2-1
TGTGCCAGCAGTAAAGATCCTGGGGGGAATGAGCAGTTCTTC
CASSKDPGGNEQFF
>.|many|TRBV20-1|12|TRBJ2-7
TGCAGTGCTAGAATAGGGTTTTACGAGCAGTACTTC
CSARIGFYEQYF
>TRBD1|.|TRBV6-2/TRBV6-3|15|TRBJ1-2
TGTGCCAGCAGTGGGGACAGGGGGCGCGTTGCTGGCTACACCTTC
CASSGDRGRVAGYTF
>.|.|TRBV7-9|16|TRBJ2-3
TGTGCCAGCAGCCCCGAACGGGGGGCAAGCACAGATACGCAGTATTTT
CASSPERGASTDTQYF
>.|.|TRBV7-2|15|TRBJ1-2
TGTGCCAGCAGCTTAGAGACCGGCCCTATGTGGGGCTACACCTTC
CASSLETGPMWGYTF
>TRBD1|.|TRBV5-1|16|TRBJ2-7
TGCGCCAGCAGCTCTACCGACAGGGTTATGGGATACGAGCAGTACTTC
CASSSTDRVMGYEQYF
>.|many|TRBV7-3|14|TRBJ2-1
TGTGCCAGCAGTCCCGGGTTAGGCTACAATGAGCAGTTCTTC
CASSPGLGYNEQFF
>TRBD2|many|TRBV4-1|18|TRBJ2-1
TGCGCCAGCAGCCTGGGACTAGCGGGAGGGAGGTCCTACAATGAGCAGTTCTTC
CASSLGLAGGRSYNEQFF
>.|many|TRBV5-1|17|TRBJ1-6
TGCGCCAGCAGCCCGACAGTCCTGAGCTCCTATAATTCACCCCTCCACTTT
CASSPTVLSSYNSPLHF
>TRBD2|.|TRBV20-1|15|TRBJ2-7
TGCAGTGCTCCAGACCGGACTAGCGGATCCTGGGAGCAGTACTTC
CSAPDRTSGSWEQYF
>.|many|TRBV11-2|16|TRBJ2-7
TGTGCCAGCAGCTTAAGGGGGGGGGGGTTGATGTACGAGCAGTACTTC
CASSLRGGGLMYEQYF
>TRBD2|many|TRBV5-8|15|TRBJ2-7
TGTGCCAGCAGCCGCAGCGGGAGTCAACAGTACGAGCAGTACTTC
CASSRSGSQQYEQYF
>TRBD1|few|TRBV29-1|12|TRBJ2-5
TGCAGCGTTACGACAGGGTCAGAGACCCAGTACTTC
CSVTTGSETQYF
>.|many|TRBV6-1|13|TRBJ1-5
TGTGCCAGCAGTGAAAGGGAAGGTCAGCCCCAGCATTTT
CASSEREGQPQHF
>.|many|TRBV25-1|16|TRBJ1-5
TGTGCCAGCAGTGACGGGGGCCGGGGTGTCAGTCAGCCCCAGCATTTT
CASSDGGRGVSQPQHF
>.|many|TRBV14|15|TRBJ1-6
TGTGCCAGCAGCCAAGATTGGACAAGTAATTCACCCCTCCACTTT
CASSQDWTSNSPLHF
>TRBD2|many|TRBV7-9|20|TRBJ2-3
TGTGCCAGCAGCCCACGACAACCCCATCCTAGCGGGGGGCCCACACCTGCGCAGTATTTT
CASSPRQPHPSGGPTPAQYF
>TRBD1|many|TRBV7-9|14|TRBJ1-2
TGTGCCAGCAGCCACGACGACAGGGGGTATGGCTACACCTTC
CASSHDDRGYGYTF
>.|.|TRBV20-1|15|TRBJ2-7
TGCAGTGCTAGAGACATAGGGAATGTTCCCTACGAGCAGTACTTC
CSARDIGNVPYEQYF
>.|.|TRBV4-2|16|TRBJ1-6
TGTGCCAGCAGCCACGCAACAGGGAGGACCAATTCACCCCTCCACTTT
CASSHATGRTNSPLHF
>.|many|TRBV5-1|13|TRBJ2-1
TGCGCCAGCAGAGCCGAGACAGGCGGTGAGCAGTTCTTC
CASRAETGGEQFF
>TRBD1|many|TRBV5-1|12|TRBJ1-1
TGCGCCAGCAGCCTGGACAGGGACAAAGCTTTCTTT
CASSLDRDKAFF
>.|many|TRBV18|14|TRBJ1-5
TGTGCCAGCTCTTTGGGGGATACAAATCAGCCCCAGCATTTT
CASSLGDTNQPQHF
>.|many|TRBV20-1|13|TRBJ1-6
TGCAGTGCTACTGAAACAGGGAATTCACCCCTCCACTTT
CSATETGNSPLHF
>TRBD1|many|TRBV7-9|19|TRBJ2-1
TGTGCCAGCAGCTTAGCCCGGTTCGGGACAGGGAGAATCTACAATGAGCAGTTCTTC
CASSLARFGTGRIYNEQFF
>TRBD1|many|TRBV20-1|18|TRBJ1-1
TGCAGTGCTAGGTACCAAGGGGGCCTCCACTCGCTGAACACTGAAGCTTTCTTT
CSARYQGGLHSLNTEAFF
>TRBD1|many|TRBV28|15|TRBJ2-5
TGTGCCAGCACGGCGGGGACAGGGGCGGGAGAGACCCAGTACTTC
CASTAGTGAGETQYF
>.|.|TRBV4-2|13|TRBJ2-1
TGTGCCAGCAGCCAAGATGGATTGAATGAGCAGTTCTTC
CASSQDGLNEQFF
>.|.|TRBV3-1|18|TRBJ1-1
TGTGCCAGCAGCCAAGATCCCCGGGAAAGGGTAACTAACACTGAAGCTTTCTTT
CASSQDPRERVTNTEAFF
>TRBD2|many|TRBV6-1|17|TRBJ2-1
TGTGCCAGCAGTGCACGACTAGCGGGGGCATACTACAATGAGCAGTTCTTC
CASSARLAGAYYNEQFF
>.|many|TRBV7-3|13|TRBJ2-5
TGTGCCAGCAGCTTAACGTTCTTGGAGACCCAGTACTTC
CASSLTFLETQYF
>TRBD1|many|TRBV7-9|14|TRBJ2-7
TGTGCCAGCAGCTCAGATCCGACAGGGCACGAGCAGTACTTC
CASSSDPTGHEQYF
>TRBD1|many|TRBV11-2|17|TRBJ1-6
TGTGCCAGCAGCTTAGATGACAGACAGGGGCATAATTCACCCCTCCACTTT
CASSLDDRQGHNSPLHF
>TRBD1|.|TRBV5-1|15|TRBJ2-2
TGTGCCAGCAGCTTGGACAGGGTATCCACCGGGGAGCTGTTTTTT
CASSLDRVSTGELFF